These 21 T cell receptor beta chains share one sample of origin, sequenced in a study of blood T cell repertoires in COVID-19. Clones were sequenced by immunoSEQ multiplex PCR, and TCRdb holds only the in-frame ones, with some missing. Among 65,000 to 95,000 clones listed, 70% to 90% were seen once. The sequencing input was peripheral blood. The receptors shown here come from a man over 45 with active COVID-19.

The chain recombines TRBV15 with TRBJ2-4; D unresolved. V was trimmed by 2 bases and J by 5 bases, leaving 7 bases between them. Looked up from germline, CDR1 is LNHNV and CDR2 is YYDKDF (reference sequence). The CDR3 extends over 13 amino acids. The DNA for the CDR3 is TGTGCCACCAGCAGACCCGCGGAAAACATTCAGTACTTC. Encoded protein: CATSRPAENIQYF.

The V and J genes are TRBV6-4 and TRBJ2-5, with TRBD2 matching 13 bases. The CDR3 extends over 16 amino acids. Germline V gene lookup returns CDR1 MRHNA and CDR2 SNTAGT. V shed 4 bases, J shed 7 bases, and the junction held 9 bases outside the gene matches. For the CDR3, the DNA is TGTGCCAGCAGTGCGGGACTAGCGGGGTTGATGGGGACCCAGTACTTC. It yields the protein CASSAGLAGLMGTQYF.

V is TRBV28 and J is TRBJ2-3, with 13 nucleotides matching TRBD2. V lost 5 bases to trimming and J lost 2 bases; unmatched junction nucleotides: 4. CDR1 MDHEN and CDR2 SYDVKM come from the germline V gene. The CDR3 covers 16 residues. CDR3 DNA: TGTGCCAGCAGTATAGGGACTAGCGGGGACACAGATACGCAGTATTTT. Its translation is CASSIGTSGDTDTQYF.

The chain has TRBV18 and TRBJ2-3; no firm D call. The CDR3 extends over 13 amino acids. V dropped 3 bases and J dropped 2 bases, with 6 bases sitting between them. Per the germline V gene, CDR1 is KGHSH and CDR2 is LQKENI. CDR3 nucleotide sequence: TGTGCCAGCTCACCGCCAGTCACAGATACGCAGTATTTT. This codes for CASSPPVTDTQYF.

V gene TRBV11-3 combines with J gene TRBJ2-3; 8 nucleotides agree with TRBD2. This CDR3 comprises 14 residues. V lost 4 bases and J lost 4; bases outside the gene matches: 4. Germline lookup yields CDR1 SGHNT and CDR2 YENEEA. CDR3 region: CASSSGGGADTQYF. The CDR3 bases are TGTGCCAGCAGCTCCGGGGGGGGCGCAGATACGCAGTATTTT.

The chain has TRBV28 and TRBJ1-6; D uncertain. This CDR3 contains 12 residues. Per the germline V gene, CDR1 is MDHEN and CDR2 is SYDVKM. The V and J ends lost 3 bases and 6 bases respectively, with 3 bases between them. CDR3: CASSFVNSPLHF. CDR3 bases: TGTGCCAGCAGTTTCGTTAATTCACCCCTCCACTTT.

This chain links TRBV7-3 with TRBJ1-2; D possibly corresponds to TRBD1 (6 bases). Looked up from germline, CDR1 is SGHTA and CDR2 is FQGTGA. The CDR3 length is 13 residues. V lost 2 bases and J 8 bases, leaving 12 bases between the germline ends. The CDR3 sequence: CASSLYRDTGYTF. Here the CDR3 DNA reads TGTGCCAGCAGCTTATATCGGGACACGGGCTACACCTTC.

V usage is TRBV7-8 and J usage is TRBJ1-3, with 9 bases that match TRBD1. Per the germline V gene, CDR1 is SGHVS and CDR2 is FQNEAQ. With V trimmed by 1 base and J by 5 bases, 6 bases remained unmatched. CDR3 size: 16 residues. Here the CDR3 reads CASSLGRNRGRNTIYF. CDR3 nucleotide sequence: TGTGCCAGCAGCTTAGGTAGAAACAGGGGGCGAAACACCATATATTTT.

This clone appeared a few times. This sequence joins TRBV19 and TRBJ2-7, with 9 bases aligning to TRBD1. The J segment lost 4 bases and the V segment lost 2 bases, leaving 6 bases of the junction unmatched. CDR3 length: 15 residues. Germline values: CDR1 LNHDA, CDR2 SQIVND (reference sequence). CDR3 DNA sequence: TGTGCCAGTAGTATATCGGGGACAGGGATATACGAGCAGTACTTC. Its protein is CASSISGTGIYEQYF. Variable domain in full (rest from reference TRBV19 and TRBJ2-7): DGGITQSPKYLFRKEGQNVTLSCEQNLNHDAMYWYRQDPGQGLRLIYYSQIVNDFQKGDIAEGYSVSREKKESFPLTVTSAQKNPTAFYLCASSISGTGIYEQYFGPGTRLTVT.

The CDR3 DNA reads as TGTGCCAGCAGTCCCCCCCAGAGGAACTATGGCTACACCTTC. As protein: CASSPPQRNYGYTF. This chain uses TRBV28 with TRBJ1-2; unclear D gene. This CDR3 spans 14 amino acids. V lost 5 bases and J 2 bases, leaving 12 bases between the germline ends. Germline V gene lookup returns CDR1 MDHEN and CDR2 SYDVKM.

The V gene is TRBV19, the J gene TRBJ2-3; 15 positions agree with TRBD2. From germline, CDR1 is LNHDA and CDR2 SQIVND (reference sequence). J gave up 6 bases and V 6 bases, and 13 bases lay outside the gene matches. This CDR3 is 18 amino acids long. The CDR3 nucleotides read TGTGCCAGTAGCCCCCCAGGACTAGCGGGGGGGCCGTTTGATACGCAGTATTTT. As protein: CASSPPGLAGGPFDTQYF. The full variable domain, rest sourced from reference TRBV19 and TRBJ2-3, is DGGITQSPKYLFRKEGQNVTLSCEQNLNHDAMYWYRQDPGQGLRLIYYSQIVNDFQKGDIAEGYSVSREKKESFPLTVTSAQKNPTAFYLCASSPPGLAGGPFDTQYFGPGTRLTVL.

DNA of the CDR3: TGTGCCAGCAGCTATGAACCGGGACAGGGCTACGAGCAGTACTTC. Residues: CASSYEPGQGYEQYF. The chain joins TRBV9 to TRBJ2-7, with 9 bases matching TRBD1. The CDR3 is 15 residues long. The trim removed 4 bases at V and 3 bases at J, leaving 8 bases unmatched. Germline V CDR1 and CDR2: SGDLS, YYNGEE. Full variable domain (outside the CDR3, taken from reference TRBV9 and TRBJ2-7): DSGVTQTPKHLITATGQRVTLRCSPRSGDLSVYWYQQSLDQGLQFLIQYYNGEERAKGNILERFSAQQFPDLHSELNLSSLELGDSALYFCASSYEPGQGYEQYFGPGTRLTVT.

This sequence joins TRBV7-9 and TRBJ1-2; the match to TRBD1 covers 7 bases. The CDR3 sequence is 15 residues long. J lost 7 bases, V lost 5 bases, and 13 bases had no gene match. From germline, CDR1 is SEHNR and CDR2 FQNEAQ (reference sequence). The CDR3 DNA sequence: TGTGCCAGCAGCCAAGAATTTAGACAGGGTGGTGGCTACACCTTC. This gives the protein CASSQEFRQGGGYTF.

The CDR3 is CASSSDRERVYEQYF. Written as DNA, the CDR3 is TGTGCCAGCAGTTCTGACAGGGAAAGGGTCTACGAGCAGTACTTC. This chain joins TRBV6-5 and TRBJ2-7; 7 bases fit TRBD1. With 4 bases clipped from V and 3 bases from J, the junction kept 9 bases outside the gene matches. Germline CDR1 and CDR2: MNHEY and SVGAGI. The CDR3 runs to 15 residues.

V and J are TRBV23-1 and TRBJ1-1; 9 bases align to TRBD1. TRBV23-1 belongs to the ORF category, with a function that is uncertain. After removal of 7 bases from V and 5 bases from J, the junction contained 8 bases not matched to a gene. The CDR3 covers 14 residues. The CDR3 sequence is CASITQGASTEAFF. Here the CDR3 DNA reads TGCGCCAGCATCACACAGGGGGCGAGTACTGAAGCTTTCTTT.

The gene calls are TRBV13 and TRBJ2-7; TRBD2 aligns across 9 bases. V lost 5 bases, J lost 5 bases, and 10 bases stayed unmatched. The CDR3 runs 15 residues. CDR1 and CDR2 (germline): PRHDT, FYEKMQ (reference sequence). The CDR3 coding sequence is TGTGCCAGCAGCACCTTGGTAGCGGGGGTACACGAGCAGTACTTC. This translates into CASSTLVAGVHEQYF.

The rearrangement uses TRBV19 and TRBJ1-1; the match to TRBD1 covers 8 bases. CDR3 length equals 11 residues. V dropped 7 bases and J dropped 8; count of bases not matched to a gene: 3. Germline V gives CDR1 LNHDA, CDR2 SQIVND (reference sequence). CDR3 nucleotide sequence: TGTGCCAGTATACGGACAGGGGAAGCTTTCTTT. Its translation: CASIRTGEAFF.

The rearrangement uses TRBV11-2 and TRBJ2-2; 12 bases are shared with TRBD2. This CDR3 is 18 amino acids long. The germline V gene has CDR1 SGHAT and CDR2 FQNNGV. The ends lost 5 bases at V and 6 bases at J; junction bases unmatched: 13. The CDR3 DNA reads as TGTGCCAGCAGCGGTCCCCGACTAGCGGGGGTCTATGCCGGGGAGCTGTTTTTT. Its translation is CASSGPRLAGVYAGELFF.

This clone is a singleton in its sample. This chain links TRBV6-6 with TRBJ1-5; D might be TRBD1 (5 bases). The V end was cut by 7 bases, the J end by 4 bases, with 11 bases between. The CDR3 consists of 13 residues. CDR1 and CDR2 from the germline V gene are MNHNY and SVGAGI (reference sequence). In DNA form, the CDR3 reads TGTGCCAGCATTCGGGGGGGAAATCAGCCCCAGCATTTT. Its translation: CASIRGGNQPQHF.

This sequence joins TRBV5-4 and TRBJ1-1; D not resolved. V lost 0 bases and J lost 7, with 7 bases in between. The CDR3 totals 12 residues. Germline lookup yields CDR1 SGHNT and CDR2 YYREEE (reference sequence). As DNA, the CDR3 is TGTGCCAGCAGCTTGGACAAGATTGAAGCTTTCTTT. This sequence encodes CASSLDKIEAFF.

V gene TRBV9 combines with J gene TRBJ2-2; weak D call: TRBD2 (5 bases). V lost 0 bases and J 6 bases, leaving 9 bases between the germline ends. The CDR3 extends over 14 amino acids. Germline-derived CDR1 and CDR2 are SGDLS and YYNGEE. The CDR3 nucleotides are TGTGCCAGCAGCGTAGAGTCCGGGGCCGGGGAGCTGTTTTTT. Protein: CASSVESGAGELFF. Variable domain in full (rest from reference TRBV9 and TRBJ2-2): DSGVTQTPKHLITATGQRVTLRCSPRSGDLSVYWYQQSLDQGLQFLIQYYNGEERAKGNILERFSAQQFPDLHSELNLSSLELGDSALYFCASSVESGAGELFFGEGSRLTVL.